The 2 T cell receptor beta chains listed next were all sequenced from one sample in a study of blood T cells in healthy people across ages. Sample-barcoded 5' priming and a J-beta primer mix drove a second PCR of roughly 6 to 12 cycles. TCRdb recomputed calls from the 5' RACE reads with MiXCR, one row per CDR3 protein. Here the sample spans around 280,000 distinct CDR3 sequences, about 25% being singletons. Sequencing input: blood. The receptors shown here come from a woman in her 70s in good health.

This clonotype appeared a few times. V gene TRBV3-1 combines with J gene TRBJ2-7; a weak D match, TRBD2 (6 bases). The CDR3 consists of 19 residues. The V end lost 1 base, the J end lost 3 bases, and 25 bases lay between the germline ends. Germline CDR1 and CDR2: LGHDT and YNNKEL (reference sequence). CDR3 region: CASSQGSGVGGRRSYEQYF. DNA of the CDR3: TGTGCCAGCAGCCAAGGATCGGGGGTCGGTGGGAGGAGGAGCTACGAGCAGTACTTC.

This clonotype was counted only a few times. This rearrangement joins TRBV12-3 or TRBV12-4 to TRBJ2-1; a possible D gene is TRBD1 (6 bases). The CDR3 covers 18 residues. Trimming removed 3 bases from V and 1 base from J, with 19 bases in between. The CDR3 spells CASSFRGDGIGSYNEQFF. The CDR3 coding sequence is TGTGCCAGCAGTTTCAGGGGTGACGGGATCGGATCCTACAATGAGCAGTTCTTC.